The entry that follows covers one TCR beta chain sequence. Germline CDR1 is SGHTA and CDR2 is FQGNSA. The V and J ends lost 5 bases and 0 bases, in that order; junction bases with no gene match: 12. The CDR3 consists of 18 residues. This sample is drawn from a study of T cell changes during pregnancy in multiple sclerosis. The assay was immunoSEQ multiplex PCR, and TCRdb's table has in-frame clones only and misses some. The profile shows about 61,000 clones, around 90% of them singletons. This TCR derives from a female donor with multiple sclerosis, enrolled in a pregnancy study. The chain joins TRBV7-2 to TRBJ1-3, with 8 bases identical to TRBD1. This specimen was peripheral blood, taken in the first trimester of pregnancy. In DNA form, the CDR3 reads TGTGCCAGCAGCCCACCGGGACAGGACGTTCTCTCTGGAAACACCATATATTTT. It encodes CASSPPGQDVLSGNTIYF.